This T cell receptor beta chain was profiled in a study of OX40 agonist ivuxolimab in advanced cancers. About the research overall: It was ivuxolimab, an agonistic anti-OX40 (CD134) antibody, that patients were treated with. The diagnoses of dose-escalation patients were hepatocellular carcinoma, melanoma, renal cell or head and neck cancer. A male proportion of 70% to 90% was recorded, with mean age about 60 years and range about 20 to 79.

Study-level findings and limits: Some of the lowest clonal expansion was seen in partial responders at 0.1-3.0 mg/kg.

With respect to this clone: The antigen remains undetermined.

Germline CDR1 SNHLY, CDR2 FYNNEI. This CDR3 is built from 15 residues. V dropped 3 bases and J dropped 6; count of bases not matched to a gene: 3. The assay was immunoSEQ multiplex PCR, and TCRdb's table has in-frame clones only and misses some. The repertoire holds under 90,000 clones, with around 87% as singletons. The V call is TRBV2, the J call TRBJ1-6; 9 bases agree with TRBD1. The TCR was taken from an adult with an advanced solid tumor such as melanoma, head and neck, liver or kidney cancer. This specimen was CD4+ or CD8+ T cells sorted from blood, taken in a trial of the OX40 agonist ivuxolimab. This CDR3 reads CASSDRQGGNSPLHF. In DNA form, the CDR3 reads TGTGCCAGCAGTGACAGACAGGGGGGTAATTCACCCCTCCACTTT. Using reference TRBV2 and TRBJ1-6 for the parts outside the CDR3, the full variable domain is EPEVTQTPSHQVTQMGQEVILRCVPISNHLYFYWYRQILGQKVEFLVSFYNNEISEKSEIFDDQFSVERPDGSNFTLKIRSTKLEDSAMYFCASSDRQGGNSPLHFGNGTRLTVT.